Below, 26 T cell receptor beta chains from the same sample are listed, as sequenced in a study of CD8+ T cells in alopecia areata. The sequencing template was cDNA reverse transcribed from extracted RNA. TCRdb keeps only in-frame clones here, not all; method: immunoSEQ multiplex PCR. The profile shows a few hundred thousand clones, approximately 65% of them singletons. Regarding treatment: oral pan-JAK inhibitor, 5-10 mg twice daily. Sequenced material: CD4+ T cells sorted from blood, taken around week 44, from a patient treated with tofacitinib. The receptors shown here come from a human donor with alopecia areata.

This clone has only a few counts. The gene calls are TRBV7-2 and TRBJ2-7; TRBD2 matches at 7 bases. The trim removed 6 bases at V and 3 bases at J, leaving 8 bases unmatched. The CDR3 runs 14 residues. CDR1 is SGHTA and CDR2 is FQGNSA in the germline V gene. This CDR3 is CASRPGTTDYEQYF. CDR3 in DNA: TGTGCCAGCAGACCGGGGACTACGGACTACGAGCAGTACTTC.

The chain joins TRBV30 to TRBJ2-5; 9 bases map to TRBD1. CDR3 length: 14 amino acids. V gave up 0 bases and J gave up 9 bases; unmatched junction bases: 8. From germline, CDR1 is GTSNPN and CDR2 SVGIG (reference sequence). The CDR3: CAWSVMTGGLAQYF. The CDR3 DNA reads as TGTGCCTGGAGTGTAATGACAGGGGGGTTAGCCCAGTACTTC. Complete variable domain (other parts from reference TRBV30 and TRBJ2-5): SQTIHQWPATLVQPVGSPLSLECTVEGTSNPNLYWYRQAAGRGLQLLFYSVGIGQISSEVPQNLSASRPQDRQFILSSKKLLLSDSGFYLCAWSVMTGGLAQYFGPGTRLLVL.

The chain uses TRBV7-3 and TRBJ1-4; D not certain. Germline V lookup: CDR1 SGHTA, CDR2 FQGTGA. V dropped 3 bases and J dropped 7 bases, with 9 bases sitting between them. This CDR3 comprises 13 residues. CDR3 sequence: CASSLNMGEKLFF. The CDR3 nucleotides read TGTGCCAGCAGCTTGAACATGGGTGAAAAACTGTTTTTT.

This clone was counted between two and nine times. The chain uses TRBV10-3 and TRBJ2-3; D call uncertain. Germline V gene data show CDR1 as ENHRY and CDR2 as SYGVKD. Trimming stripped 2 bases from V and 6 bases from J, with 3 bases between. The length of the CDR3 is 11 residues. Written as DNA, the CDR3 is TGTGCCATCAGTGAGGGGGATACGCAGTATTTT. Its protein is CAISEGDTQYF.

This chain uses TRBV7-2 with TRBJ2-5, with a tentative D call TRBD1 (5 bases). The CDR3 runs to 14 residues. Trimming removed 0 bases at V and 1 base at J, with 6 bases between. The germline V gene encodes CDR1 SGHTA and CDR2 FQGNSA. Here the CDR3 reads CASSLAGPQETQYF. The DNA for the CDR3 is TGTGCCAGCAGCTTAGCGGGGCCCCAAGAGACCCAGTACTTC.

The V gene is TRBV5-1, the J gene TRBJ1-1; D is perhaps TRBD1 (5 bases). V dropped 4 bases and J dropped 2 bases, with 12 bases sitting between them. This CDR3 spans 14 amino acids. Germline-derived CDR1 and CDR2 are SGHRS and YFSETQ. The CDR3: CASSGRDGNTEAFF. DNA of the CDR3: TGCGCCAGCAGCGGCCGGGACGGTAACACTGAAGCTTTCTTT. The full variable domain, with the rest looked up from reference TRBV5-1 and TRBJ1-1, is KAGVTQTPRYLIKTRGQQVTLSCSPISGHRSVSWYQQTPGQGLQFLFEYFSETQRNKGNFPGRFSGRQFSNSRSEMNVSTLELGDSALYLCASSGRDGNTEAFFGQGTRLTVV.

This rearrangement joins TRBV7-2 to TRBJ2-5, with a weak D call TRBD1 (6 bases). The CDR3 extends over 12 amino acids. Per the germline V gene, CDR1 is SGHTA and CDR2 is FQGNSA. Trimming left V 8 bases short and J 4 bases short, with 11 bases between. The CDR3 region is CASRGGTETQYF. For the CDR3, the DNA is TGTGCCAGCCGAGGGGGAACAGAGACCCAGTACTTC.

V and J are TRBV2 and TRBJ2-7; D may be TRBD1 (6 bases). The CDR3 is made up of 14 amino acids. V dropped 6 bases and J dropped 0 bases, with 12 bases sitting between them. Germline CDR1 SNHLY, CDR2 FYNNEI. The CDR3 bases are TGTGCCAGCAGAGAGGGACAAAGCTCCTACGAGCAGTACTTC. Amino acids: CASREGQSSYEQYF.

This clone was seen more than once but under ten times. The CDR3 DNA is TGTGCCAGCAGCCAAGGGCGACAGGGGGCGACTGGGGCCAACGTCCTGACTTTC. It is translated as CASSQGRQGATGANVLTF. The chain is built from TRBV4-2 and TRBJ2-6, with 10 positions matching TRBD1. Trimming at V came to 1 base and at J to 2 bases, leaving 5 bases not matched to a gene. CDR3 size: 18 residues. In germline, CDR1 is LGHNA, CDR2 YNFKEQ.

This chain joins TRBV30 and TRBJ1-2; no reliable D call. The germline V and J ends were trimmed by 0 bases and 2 bases, with 7 bases remaining between them. The CDR3 is 13 residues long. Per germline, CDR1 GTSNPN and CDR2 SVGIG (reference sequence). CDR3 protein: CAWSVNSNYGYTF. CDR3 DNA sequence: TGTGCCTGGAGTGTAAACAGCAACTATGGCTACACCTTC.

The J gene is TRBJ1-5, the V gene TRBV15; possible D gene TRBD1, 5 bases. The germline V and J ends were trimmed by 1 base and 5 bases, with 12 bases remaining between them. This CDR3 is built from 15 residues. CDR1 LNHNV and CDR2 YYDKDF come from the germline V gene (reference sequence). The CDR3 loop reads CATSRVSTADQPQHF. The CDR3 bases are TGTGCCACCAGCAGAGTTTCGACAGCGGATCAGCCCCAGCATTTT.

The chain couples TRBV29-1 to TRBJ1-1; D possibly corresponds to TRBD1 (6 bases). Trimming took off 6 bases at V and 3 bases at J, with 11 bases between the two ends. The CDR3 has 12 residues. Per germline, CDR1 SQVTM and CDR2 ANQGSEA. CDR3 residues: CSVLRGDTEAFF. In nucleotides, the CDR3 is TGCAGCGTCCTTAGGGGGGACACTGAAGCTTTCTTT.

V and J are TRBV29-1 and TRBJ2-7; 7 bases align to TRBD1. The V gene end was trimmed by 1 base and the J gene end by 12 bases; junction bases not matched to a gene: 9. The V gene's germline CDR1 is SQVTM and CDR2 ANQGSEA. The CDR3 consists of 12 residues. CDR3 amino acids: CSVEGGTDLRYF. DNA of the CDR3: TGCAGCGTTGAAGGGGGGACAGACCTCCGGTACTTC.

The gene calls are TRBV7-2 and TRBJ1-1, with 10 bases aligning to TRBD1. Per the germline V gene, CDR1 is SGHTA and CDR2 is FQGNSA. The length of the CDR3 is 14 residues. J was trimmed by 1 base and V by 5 bases; bases with no gene match: 1. The CDR3 loop is CASSRQGANTEAFF. CDR3 DNA: TGTGCCAGCAGCCGACAGGGGGCGAACACTGAAGCTTTCTTT.

This chain joins TRBV7-9 and TRBJ2-2; D perhaps matches TRBD2 (6 bases). This CDR3 is 16 amino acids long. CDR1 SEHNR and CDR2 FQNEAQ come from the germline V gene (reference sequence). Trimming took 0 bases from V and 5 from J, leaving 13 bases between them. Here the CDR3 DNA reads TGTGCCAGCAGCTTAGCCGCCGGGAGACGAACCGGGGAGCTGTTTTTT. Protein product: CASSLAAGRRTGELFF. The entire variable domain, with the rest obtained from reference TRBV7-9 and TRBJ2-2, is as follows: DTGVSQNPRHKITKRGQNVTFRCDPISEHNRLYWYRQTLGQGPEFLTYFQNEAQLEKSRLLSDRFSAERPKGSFSTLEIQRTEQGDSAMYLCASSLAAGRRTGELFFGEGSRLTVL.

The chain couples TRBV7-9 to TRBJ2-7; 10 nucleotides agree with TRBD1. Trimming took 4 bases from V and 7 from J; bases not matched to a gene: 4. Germline lookup yields CDR1 SEHNR and CDR2 FQNEAQ (reference sequence). This CDR3 contains 13 residues. As DNA, the CDR3 is TGTGCCAGCAGCTCATGGACAGGGGGAGAGCAGTACTTC. Amino acid sequence: CASSSWTGGEQYF.

This clone occurred once. V usage is TRBV14 and J usage is TRBJ1-1; 7 bases align to TRBD1. The V gene's germline CDR1 is SGHDN and CDR2 FVKESK. Unmatched junction bases numbered 3, after V lost 2 bases and J lost 9 bases. This CDR3 region has 12 residues. The CDR3 sequence is CASSQRTGKAFF. CDR3 nucleotides: TGTGCCAGCAGCCAAAGGACAGGTAAAGCTTTCTTT.

The J gene is TRBJ1-1, the V gene TRBV29-1; D is possibly TRBD1 (6 bases). Per the germline V gene, CDR1 is SQVTM and CDR2 is ANQGSEA. The V and J ends lost 4 bases and 3 bases respectively, with 15 bases between them. The CDR3 sequence is 14 residues long. The CDR3, as DNA: TGCAGCGTTGTGGGGGGACATTCCTACACTGAAGCTTTCTTT. Encoded protein: CSVVGGHSYTEAFF.

The chain couples TRBV7-2 to TRBJ1-1; no clear D gene. CDR1 is SGHTA, CDR2 FQGNSA, per germline. Trimming removed 5 bases from V and 4 bases from J, with 11 bases in between. The CDR3 spans 13 residues. CDR3 amino acids: CASSRSFSTEAFF. The CDR3 nucleotides read TGTGCCAGCAGCCGTTCATTCAGCACTGAAGCTTTCTTT.

The chain uses TRBV5-1 and TRBJ2-7; 10 bases are a match to TRBD1. Losses at the gene ends were 5 bases for V and 7 bases for J; bases not matched to a gene: 9. Germline CDR1 reads SGHRS; CDR2 reads YFSETQ. This CDR3 comprises 14 residues. DNA of the CDR3: TGCGCCAGCAGGGCGAGACAGGGGGCGCGGGAGCAGTACTTC. Translating gives CASRARQGAREQYF. Together with reference TRBV5-1 and TRBJ2-7, the CDR3 gives the full variable domain: KAGVTQTPRYLIKTRGQQVTLSCSPISGHRSVSWYQQTPGQGLQFLFEYFSETQRNKGNFPGRFSGRQFSNSRSEMNVSTLELGDSALYLCASRARQGAREQYFGPGTRLTVT.

This chain uses TRBV5-6 with TRBJ2-7; 7 nucleotides agree with TRBD1. Germline loops: CDR1 SGHDT, CDR2 YYEEEE. V lost 4 bases to trimming and J lost 4 bases; unmatched junction nucleotides: 5. The CDR3 is 13 amino acids. The CDR3 is CASSRDRAYEQYF. CDR3 DNA sequence: TGTGCCAGCAGCCGGGACAGAGCTTACGAGCAGTACTTC. The whole variable domain, filled in from reference TRBV5-6 and TRBJ2-7, reads DAGVTQSPTHLIKTRGQQVTLRCSPKSGHDTVSWYQQALGQGPQFIFQYYEEEERQRGNFPDRFSGHQFPNYSSELNVNALLLGDSALYLCASSRDRAYEQYFGPGTRLTVT.

The rearrangement joins TRBV7-2 to TRBJ2-5; D is unclear. V was pared by 3 bases and J by 5 bases, with 7 bases between. Germline CDR1 and CDR2: SGHTA and FQGNSA. The CDR3 is 12 residues long. The CDR3 protein is CASSFSGETQYF. The CDR3 DNA sequence: TGTGCCAGCAGCTTTTCTGGGGAGACCCAGTACTTC.

The J gene is TRBJ1-2, the V gene TRBV6-6; D uncertain. V was clipped by 4 bases and J by 5 bases, with 11 bases between them. CDR1 is MNHNY, CDR2 SVGAGI, per germline (reference sequence). This CDR3 comprises 13 residues. CDR3 DNA: TGTGCCAGCAGTTCGCCGGGAGGATATGGCTACACCTTC. Its translation: CASSSPGGYGYTF.

In this sample, this clone turned up a few times. V usage is TRBV29-1 and J usage is TRBJ2-3; TRBD2 matches 11 bases. The CDR3 consists of 14 residues. The V segment lost 4 bases and the J segment 4 bases; nucleotides outside the gene matches: 4. Germline V gene sequence: CDR1 SQVTM, CDR2 ANQGSEA. The CDR3 reads CSVATSGGPDTQYF. Here the CDR3 DNA reads TGCAGCGTTGCCACTAGCGGGGGTCCAGATACGCAGTATTTT.

The V call is TRBV6-5, the J call TRBJ1-1, with D maybe TRBD1 (6 bases). Germline V gene sequence: CDR1 MNHEY, CDR2 SVGAGI. The CDR3 consists of 12 residues. The ends were cut back, 8 bases at V and 8 bases at J, with 15 bases in the middle. CDR3 nucleotide sequence: TGTGCCAGCGGGGGGCAAGCATACGAAGCTTTCTTT. It yields the protein CASGGQAYEAFF.

This clone has a handful of counts. This sequence joins TRBV4-1 and TRBJ2-3; 7 bases fit TRBD1. V lost 0 bases and J lost 1; bases outside the gene matches: 10. This CDR3 is 18 amino acids long. Germline lookup yields CDR1 MGHRA and CDR2 YSYEKL. The CDR3 DNA reads as TGCGCCAGCAGCCAAGAGGATGGAACAGGGGTGGGCACAGATACGCAGTATTTT. Translation: CASSQEDGTGVGTDTQYF.